This TCR beta chain was identified in a study of CD8+CD57+ T cells in acquired aplastic anemia. The study profiled TCR beta VDJ and CDR3 using genomic DNA as template. Using its own MiXCR run on the reads, TCRdb lists one record per CDR3 protein. The table lists 35,000 to 40,000 distinct CDR3 sequences, about 77% of them singletons. CDR3 length equals 13 residues. From germline, CDR1 is LGHNA and CDR2 YSLEER. V was trimmed by 0 bases and J by 1 base, leaving 3 bases between them. The genes are TRBV4-3 and TRBJ1-1, with D unclear. The source material was sorted CD4+, CD8+, or CD8+CD57+ T cells (not recorded which) from PBMCs. This receptor was obtained from a human donor in good health, serving as a control. The CDR3 region has the DNA TGCGCCAGCAGCCAAGATGAGAACACTGAAGCTTTCTTT. This translates into CASSQDENTEAFF.